This T cell receptor beta chain was sequenced in a study of blood T cell repertoires in COVID-19. Study in general: Both acute and convalescent COVID-19 samples were obtained from the United States, Italy and Spain.

The assay was immunoSEQ multiplex PCR, and TCRdb's table has in-frame clones only and misses some. The data contain fewer than 250,000 clones, 65% to 85% of them seen just once; the ten biggest clones take up 8.5% to 12%. CDR1 is KGHSH, CDR2 LQKENI, per germline. The V gene lost 5 bases and the J gene lost 8 bases, with 10 bases spanning the gap. This CDR3 spans 13 amino acids. The TCR was taken from a woman older than 75 with acute or convalescent COVID-19. The rearrangement links TRBV18 to TRBJ1-6; D unresolved. Sample: peripheral blood. CDR3 coding DNA: TGTGCCAGCTCAAAGGAGGTCGATTCACCCCTCCACTTT. It is translated as CASSKEVDSPLHF.